There are many counts of the clone carrying this T cell receptor beta chain. The CDR3 extends over 12 amino acids. Germline trimming cut 7 bases from V and 4 bases from J; bases unmatched to any gene: 2. CDR1 and CDR2 from the germline V gene are ENHRY and SYGVKD. The data were taken from a study of regulatory T cells in long-lasting Graves disease. Documented time point: persistent/refractory GD, antithyroid drugs over 5 years with positive TRAb. PBMC RNA served as the TCR library source. Patients met American Thyroid Association criteria for Graves' disease. Researchers made TCR beta libraries by using iRepertoire HTBI primers and running Arm-PCR on CDR3 regions. TCRdb itself ran the multiplex PCR reads through MiXCR, one entry per CDR3 protein. The profile covers 450,000 or so distinct CDR3 sequences, with 20% to 25% appearing a single time and about 8.3% taken by the ten largest.

The sequencing here drew on peripheral blood mononuclear cells (PBMCs), taken when the disease was refractory, from a patient treated with antithyroid drugs. This TCR was sampled from a female donor with Graves disease. This chain connects TRBV10-3 to TRBJ1-2, with 8 bases lining up with TRBD1. CDR3 coding DNA: TGTGCCATCACCAGGGGGCCCTATGGCTACACCTTC. This encodes CAITRGPYGYTF.